A selection of T cell receptor beta chains follows, all from one sample in a study of vaccination and CD4 T cells after COVID-19. TCRdb passed the PCR reads through MiXCR, listing each CDR3 protein once. The sample holds about 30,000 distinct CDR3 sequences, approximately 60% seen once. No antigens are known for them. Source: CD4+ T cells from blood, cultured in vitro, taken after SARS-CoV-2 vaccination. The receptors shown here come from a human donor who received a COVID-19 vaccine. Each CDR3 is given with its conserved first and last residue. The D gene is left open where the match is weak. Clone size is shown for a subset of rows, as once, few, many or a class of expanded clone.

TRBJ1-6 TRBV6-1 . . TGTGCCAGCAGAGTTACTAATCTTTGGACTGTTAATTCACCCCTCCACTTT CASRVTNLWTVNSPLHF
TRBJ1-1 TRBV6-2/TRBV6-3 . . TGTGCCAGCAGATCCTCGGGGGGCCAAGCTTTCTTT CASRSSGGQAFF
TRBJ1-2 TRBV6-1 few . TGTGCCAGCAGTCTTAACAGGGTCGCCACCTTC CASSLNRVATF
TRBJ2-4 TRBV6-1 . . TGTGCCAGCAGTGAACGGAGTGACCCAGCGGGTGGAAACATTCAGTACTTC CASSERSDPAGGNIQYF
TRBJ1-1 TRBV10-1 . . TGCGCCAGCAGTGAGGACTGGAACACTGAAGCTTTCTTT CASSEDWNTEAFF
TRBJ1-2 TRBV14 . . TGTGCCAGCAGCCAAGGGGGGCAGAGGCCCTATGGCTACACCTTC CASSQGGQRPYGYTF
TRBJ1-1 TRBV12-3/TRBV12-4 . . TGTGCCAGCAGATTACAGGGGAACACTGAAGCTTTCTTT CASRLQGNTEAFF
TRBJ2-7 TRBV7-9 . TRBD2 TGTGCCAGCAGCGTACTAGCGGGGGGCAGGGAGCAGTACTTC CASSVLAGGREQYF
TRBJ1-2 TRBV19 . TRBD1 TGTGCCAGTAGAACACCGGGACAGGGGTTGGCCTATGGCTACACCTTC CASRTPGQGLAYGYTF
TRBJ1-5 TRBV20-1 . . TGCAGTGCTGAAAAAGGCAATCAGCCCCAGCATTTT CSAEKGNQPQHF
TRBJ2-4 TRBV3-1 . . TGTGCCAGCAGCCCGATCGGGACACAAAACATTCAGTACTTC CASSPIGTQNIQYF
TRBJ1-6 TRBV20-1 . TRBD1 TGCAGTGCTGCTACGACAGGGGGCCCCCTCCACTTT CSAATTGGPLHF
TRBJ1-2 TRBV9 . . TGTGCCAGCAGCGACTCTACAGGGACCTATGGCTACACCTTC CASSDSTGTYGYTF
TRBJ2-7 TRBV5-4 . . TGTGCCAGCAGCTTGGACCTAGCCGTACCATACGAGCAGTACTTC CASSLDLAVPYEQYF
TRBJ2-5 TRBV2 . . TGTGCCAGCAGCGGAGACCCAAATTTGGGTGAGACCCAGTACTTC CASSGDPNLGETQYF
TRBJ1-5 TRBV30 few TRBD1 TGTGCCTGGGAAAGACAGGGGGGGGGTCAGCCCCAGCATTTT CAWERQGGGQPQHF
TRBJ2-3 TRBV7-3 . . TGTGCCAGCAGCTCGGGGGCAGTAAGCACAGATACGCAGTATTTT CASSSGAVSTDTQYF
TRBJ1-1 TRBV28 . . TGTGCCAGCAGCATCATGAACACTGAAGCTTTCTTT CASSIMNTEAFF
TRBJ1-5 TRBV20-1 . . TGCAGTGCCATGCGAGTGGGTAGCAATCAGCCCCAGCATTTT CSAMRVGSNQPQHF
TRBJ1-1 TRBV20-1 . . TGCAGTGCTAGAGTTCCGGGTGCGAACACTGAAGCTTTCTTT CSARVPGANTEAFF
TRBJ1-6 TRBV6-1 . TRBD1 TGTGCCAGCCGATGGAGGACAGGCGTTAATTCACCCCTCCACTTT CASRWRTGVNSPLHF
TRBJ1-1 TRBV30 few TRBD1 TGTGCCTGGAGTGGTATCACCGGACAGGGGCCGGGAGCTTTCTTT CAWSGITGQGPGAFF
TRBJ1-1 TRBV24-1 once . TGTGCCACCAGTGCCAAAGCGGGGACAAGGGCTTTCTTT CATSAKAGTRAFF
TRBJ2-7 TRBV7-9 . . TGTGCCAGCAGCTTAGACGGGGGTTCCCTCTACGAGCAGTACTTC CASSLDGGSLYEQYF
TRBJ1-5 TRBV27 . TRBD1 TGTGCCAGCAGGGGACAGGGGACGCGGGATAGCAATCAGCCCCAGCATTTT CASRGQGTRDSNQPQHF
TRBJ2-3 TRBV20-1 . . TGCAGTGCCAACGGGGTCTCTAGCACAGATACGCAGTATTTT CSANGVSSTDTQYF
TRBJ2-1 TRBV5-1 once TRBD2 TGCGCCAGCAGCTTGGAGAGACTAGCGGGTCTCCGCTCCTACAATGAGCAGTTCTTC CASSLERLAGLRSYNEQFF
TRBJ2-5 TRBV2 . . TGTGCCGGTTTAGCTTACATCAACCAAGAGACCCAGTACTTC CAGLAYINQETQYF
TRBJ1-6 TRBV24-1 . TRBD1 TGTGCCACCAGAGACAGGGACTCCTATAATTCACCCCTCCACTTT CATRDRDSYNSPLHF
TRBJ1-2 TRBV5-1 . TRBD1 TGCGCCAGCAGCTTGGCTCAGGGGGATGTCTATGGCTACACCTTC CASSLAQGDVYGYTF
TRBJ2-3 TRBV20-1 few TRBD2 TGCAGTGCTAGAGACGGGAGGAGCGGCACAGATACGCAGTATTTT CSARDGRSGTDTQYF
TRBJ2-1 TRBV7-3 few . TGTGCCAGCAGCTTAACAACAGGCCCTAGGAATGAGCAGTTCTTC CASSLTTGPRNEQFF
TRBJ2-2 TRBV7-2 . TRBD2 TGTGCCAGCAGCCAGCGGGGAATCGGGGAGCTGTTTTTT CASSQRGIGELFF
TRBJ1-2 TRBV7-8 . . TGTGCCAGCAGCTTAGACAGGGTCGTCGGCTATGGCTACACCTTC CASSLDRVVGYGYTF
TRBJ1-3 TRBV6-1 . . TGTGCCAGCAGTGAGATTAGGAACACCATATATTTT CASSEIRNTIYF
TRBJ2-2 TRBV24-1 . TRBD1 TGTGCCACCAGTGACCCCGGACAGGGCGATGCCGGGGAGCTGTTTTTT CATSDPGQGDAGELFF
TRBJ2-5 TRBV5-4 once TRBD1 TGTGCCAGCAGCGATGGGGACAGGGGGCTTTCGGAGACCCAGTACTTC CASSDGDRGLSETQYF
TRBJ1-4 TRBV2 . TRBD1 TGTGCCATGAAGAAACAGGGGGCAGGTGAAAAACTGTTTTTT CAMKKQGAGEKLFF
TRBJ2-5 TRBV2 . TRBD2 TGTGCCAGCAGTAAAACTAGCGGACAAGAGACCCAGTACTTC CASSKTSGQETQYF
TRBJ1-1 TRBV2 . TRBD1 TGTGCCAGCTCTGAAGGACAGGGGATGACTGAAGCTTTCTTT CASSEGQGMTEAFF
TRBJ1-5 TRBV2 few . TGTGCCAGCAGTGGAACAAGTTCAGGTCAGCCCCAGCATTTT CASSGTSSGQPQHF
TRBJ1-1 TRBV7-9 . . TGTGCCAGCAGCCCTATGAGCAGCATAAACACTGAAGCTTTCTTT CASSPMSSINTEAFF
TRBJ2-2 TRBV19 . TRBD2 TGTGCCAGTAGTATCGAAACTAGCGGGGGGGCTAGCGGGGAGCTGTTTTTT CASSIETSGGASGELFF
TRBJ2-7 TRBV4-2 . TRBD1 TGTGCCAGCAGCCAAGAGACAGGGATCTCGGAGCAGTACTTC CASSQETGISEQYF
TRBJ1-2 TRBV14 . . TGTGCCAGCAGCAATAGTACGCCGGGAGGCTACACCTTC CASSNSTPGGYTF
TRBJ1-2 TRBV19 few . TGTGCCAGTACTACGGCCGGGAACAACTATGGCTACACCTTC CASTTAGNNYGYTF
TRBJ1-6 TRBV6-2/TRBV6-3 . . TGTGCCAGCAGTGGGAGGTTGAATTCACCCCTCCACTTT CASSGRLNSPLHF
TRBJ2-7 TRBV6-5 . TRBD1 TGTGCCAGCAGTTATGTGACAGGGTTGTCCTACGAGCAGTACTTC CASSYVTGLSYEQYF
TRBJ2-5 TRBV27 . . TGTGCCAGCAGTTTTTTCAGGGAAAAAGAGACCCAGTACTTC CASSFFREKETQYF
TRBJ1-2 TRBV30 . . TGTGCCTGGAGTGTAACCAGGGCCTATGGCTACACCTTC CAWSVTRAYGYTF
TRBJ1-1 TRBV20-1 . TRBD1 TGCAGTGCTAGAGATCGACAGGGAGCTCTCGACACTGAAGCTTTCTTT CSARDRQGALDTEAFF
TRBJ2-7 TRBV15 . TRBD2 TGTGCCACCAGCAGAAGCGGGGTGAGCTCCTACGAGCAGTACTTC CATSRSGVSSYEQYF
TRBJ1-2 TRBV20-1 . . TGCAGTGCTAATTTGGAGGGTTACTATGGCTACACCTTC CSANLEGYYGYTF
TRBJ1-3 TRBV30 few TRBD1 TGTGCCTGGAACACGGGACAGGATTTAGGAAACACCATATATTTT CAWNTGQDLGNTIYF
TRBJ1-2 TRBV7-8 once . TGTGCCAGCAGCTTAAGGATAGTCGGGGGGCAAGACTATGGCTACACCTTC CASSLRIVGGQDYGYTF